The 7 T cell receptor beta chains listed next were all sequenced from one sample in a study of blood T cells in healthy people across ages (dated by TCRdb to between 2015 and 2016). Receptors were amplified or captured by 5' RACE. Instrument used: Illumina HiSeq 2500. The second PCR ran for about 6 to 12 cycles and used a J-beta primer mix along with a sample-barcoded 5' primer. The public reads were quality trimmed at Q25 with fastp and then assembled into clones with MiXCR by TCRdb, keeping productive beta chains. Every entry covers one CDR3 protein and lists the most common genes and DNA from its rows. The sample has roughly 2 million distinct CDR3 sequences on record, roughly 49% of them singletons. The ten largest clones capture less than 2.5% of the sample. The sequenced sample consisted of blood. All receptors come from a woman aged 35 to 49 in good health.

The chain recombines TRBV20-1 with TRBJ2-5; 9 bases are a match to TRBD1. V lost 5 bases to trimming and J lost 3 bases; unmatched junction nucleotides: 4. Per germline, CDR1 DFQATT and CDR2 SNEGSKA (reference sequence). The CDR3 consists of 13 residues. CDR3 DNA sequence: TGCAGTGCTGGGACAGGGTGGAAAGAGACCCAGTACTTC. Protein sequence: CSAGTGWKETQYF.

The chain couples TRBV5-1 to TRBJ2-7; 7 bases align to TRBD2. Germline V gives CDR1 SGHRS, CDR2 YFSETQ. This CDR3 spans 15 amino acids. The V and J ends lost 7 bases and 0 bases, in that order; junction bases with no gene match: 10. The CDR3 DNA is TGCGCCAGCTATGAGGGAGGGGTCAGCTCCTACGAGCAGTACTTC. This encodes CASYEGGVSSYEQYF.

The chain uses TRBV18 and TRBJ2-5, with D maybe TRBD1 (5 bases). V lost 4 bases to trimming and J lost 1 base, with 10 bases between them. Per the germline V gene, CDR1 is KGHSH and CDR2 is LQKENI. This CDR3 comprises 14 residues. CDR3 coding DNA: TGTGCCAGCTCACAAAGACAGACCCAAGAGACCCAGTACTTC. Protein: CASSQRQTQETQYF.

This clonotype was counted only a few times. The chain recombines TRBV5-6 with TRBJ2-5, with D tentatively TRBD1 (6 bases). CDR1 is SGHDT and CDR2 is YYEEEE in the germline V gene. CDR3 length: 15 residues. Deletions cut 5 bases from V and 2 bases from J, with 16 bases between. The CDR3 reads CASRVQGRPQETQYF. CDR3 in DNA: TGTGCCAGCAGAGTACAGGGACGGCCACAAGAGACCCAGTACTTC.

This clonotype came up a few times. This chain links TRBV28 with TRBJ2-7, with D perhaps matching TRBD2 (5 bases). The CDR3 totals 12 residues. V was cut by 5 bases and J by 8 bases, with 13 bases left in between. CDR1 and CDR2 (germline): MDHEN, SYDVKM. The CDR3 protein is CASSLPMTKQYF. The CDR3 DNA reads TGTGCCAGCAGTCTCCCGATGACTAAGCAGTACTTC.

The V and J genes are TRBV7-2 and TRBJ2-7; D is perhaps TRBD1 (5 bases). In germline, CDR1 is SGHTA, CDR2 FQGNSA. The V end lost 5 bases, the J end lost 6 bases, and 17 bases lay between the germline ends. The CDR3 consists of 14 residues. The chain's CDR3 is CASSHGSTVSEQYF. CDR3 sequence (DNA): TGTGCCAGCAGCCATGGATCGACAGTATCCGAGCAGTACTTC.

This clonotype appeared once. The chain carries TRBV5-1 and TRBJ1-2; D possibly corresponds to TRBD1 (5 bases). Trimming took 4 bases from V and 0 from J, leaving 13 bases between them. Looked up from germline, CDR1 is SGHRS and CDR2 is YFSETQ. This CDR3 has 15 amino acids. CDR3 amino acids: CASSLPDTSNYGYTF. CDR3 coding DNA: TGCGCCAGCAGCCTACCGGACACATCTAACTATGGCTACACCTTC.